These T cell receptor beta chains were read from a single sample in a study of human T cells and chemical hapten exposure. TCRdb independently ran MiXCR on the RACE reads; one entry per CDR3 protein. The table lists some 89,000 distinct CDR3 sequences, 27% of them singletons. This specimen was whole blood, taken in connection with sensitization to the hapten diphenylcyclopropenone (DPC). Every receptor here comes from a man aged 40-49 years with alopecia areata. Some clones in this sample may be carry-over from other donors' samples. The CDR3 runs from the conserved cysteine through the conserved F or W. Each record gives: J gene, clone size, D gene, V gene, CDR3 DNA, CDR3 protein. The D gene is left open where the match is weak. Expanded clones are given a class, and other clones once, few, many or no size at all.

J: TRBJ2-1; size: few; D: NA; V: TRBV6-2/TRBV6-3; DNA: TGTGCCAGCATCCCGGAGGGGACACCGGATGAGCAGTTCTTC; CDR3: CASIPEGTPDEQFF
J: TRBJ2-1; size: NA; D: TRBD1; V: TRBV7-9; DNA: TGTGCCAGCAGCCGTCTGACAGGGGTCGTTTTGAATGAGCAGTTCTTC; CDR3: CASSRLTGVVLNEQFF
J: TRBJ2-3; size: NA; D: TRBD1; V: TRBV18; DNA: TGTGCCAGCTCACTGGACAGGCTCGCAGATACGCAGTATTTT; CDR3: CASSLDRLADTQYF
J: TRBJ2-2; size: few; D: NA; V: TRBV12-3/TRBV12-4; DNA: TGTGCCAGCATTCCCCTGGGGGGCGGCACCGGGGAGCTGTTTTTT; CDR3: CASIPLGGGTGELFF
J: TRBJ2-5; size: few; D: TRBD1; V: TRBV7-9; DNA: TGTGCCAGCAGCTTAGGGGACAGGGGACTCCAAGAGACCCAGTACTTC; CDR3: CASSLGDRGLQETQYF
J: TRBJ2-7; size: NA; D: TRBD2; V: TRBV28; DNA: TGTGCCAGCAGCTCCGCGAGACTAGCGGGAGAAGGCGAGCAGTACTTC; CDR3: CASSSARLAGEGEQYF
J: TRBJ2-5; size: NA; D: NA; V: TRBV12-3/TRBV12-4; DNA: TGTGCCAGCAGTTTGGGGGGTAGGCAAGAGACCCAGTACTTC; CDR3: CASSLGGRQETQYF
J: TRBJ1-1; size: few; D: TRBD1; V: TRBV5-1; DNA: TGCGCCAGCAGCTCCCAGGGGGGGACTGAAGCTTTCTTT; CDR3: CASSSQGGTEAFF
J: TRBJ2-7; size: NA; D: NA; V: TRBV12-3/TRBV12-4; DNA: TGTGCCAGCAGTTTCCGGGACCTATCCTACGAGCAGTACTTC; CDR3: CASSFRDLSYEQYF
J: TRBJ2-1; size: few; D: NA; V: TRBV20-1; DNA: TGCAGTGGAGTAAGGGGAAATGAGCAGTTCTTC; CDR3: CSGVRGNEQFF
J: TRBJ2-1; size: few; D: TRBD2; V: TRBV7-9; DNA: TGTGCCAGCAGCTTGGGACTAGCGGGAGGATTTGATGAGCAGTTCTTC; CDR3: CASSLGLAGGFDEQFF
J: TRBJ2-7; size: NA; D: NA; V: TRBV28; DNA: TGTGCCAGCAGTTCGACCGCCAGGGACCACCAGTACTTC; CDR3: CASSSTARDHQYF
J: TRBJ1-1; size: NA; D: NA; V: TRBV12-3/TRBV12-4; DNA: TGTGCCAGCAGTTGGGAGGGCCGGAGCACTGAAGCTTTCTTT; CDR3: CASSWEGRSTEAFF
J: TRBJ2-7; size: NA; D: NA; V: TRBV6-6; DNA: TGTGCCAGCAGTTCTGACAGCTCCTACGAGCAGTACTTC; CDR3: CASSSDSSYEQYF
J: TRBJ2-6; size: NA; D: TRBD1; V: TRBV5-4; DNA: TGTGCCAGCAGCTTGGGGGTGACAGGGGGATCTGGGGCCAACGTCCTGACTTTC; CDR3: CASSLGVTGGSGANVLTF
J: TRBJ1-6; size: NA; D: NA; V: TRBV6-5; DNA: TGTGCCAGCATGATGGGGGATAATTCACCCCTCCACTTT; CDR3: CASMMGDNSPLHF
J: TRBJ1-5; size: once; D: NA; V: TRBV19; DNA: TGTGCCAGTACTTCCGGGGTATTACCAAATCAGCCCCAGCATTTT; CDR3: CASTSGVLPNQPQHF
J: TRBJ1-6; size: many; D: NA; V: TRBV20-1; DNA: TGCAGTGCTAGGGGCGGAAGCTCCTATAATTCACCCCTCCACTTT; CDR3: CSARGGSSYNSPLHF